This T cell receptor (beta chain) was retrieved from a study of regulatory T cells in long-lasting Graves disease. Regarding the study as a whole: Newly diagnosed patients had higher TCR diversity than persistent Graves' patients did. The work looked only at peripheral blood and did not look at thyroid tissue.

CDR3 size: 17 residues. V dropped 7 bases and J dropped 0 bases, with 16 bases sitting between them. Looked up from germline, CDR1 is MNHNS and CDR2 is SASEGT. Library construction for TCR beta used iRepertoire HTBI primers and Arm-PCR of CDR3 regions. TCRdb reprocessed the multiplex PCR reads via MiXCR and lists one record per CDR3 protein. The sample has roughly 450,000 distinct CDR3 sequences; about 20% are singletons. This clonotype was detected ten times or more. As yet, its antigen is unknown. Time point described: persistent/refractory GD, antithyroid drugs over 5 years with positive TRAb. The TCR library was made from RNA extracted from PBMCs.

The V and J genes are TRBV6-1 and TRBJ2-6; tentatively, D is TRBD2 (5 bases). The clonotype comes from a female donor with Graves disease. The starting material was peripheral blood mononuclear cells (PBMCs), obtained when the disease was refractory, from a patient treated with antithyroid drugs. The CDR3 loop is CASNPGEGYSGANVLTF. CDR3 coding DNA: TGTGCCAGCAACCCAGGTGAGGGATACTCTGGGGCCAACGTCCTGACTTTC.